This section outlines one T cell receptor (beta chain) sequence together with its context. Antigen specificity is unknown. This record comes from a study of T-cell memory formation after mild COVID-19. About the study: The study found TCR clusters largely donor specific. Study-level results: For contracting clones, CD4+ ones sat mainly in CM and EM, CD8+ in EMRA. Pre-infection memory carried some responding clones, suggesting that cross-reactive memory joined. Among clones contracting day 15 to 85, CD4/CD8 was balanced, whereas later expanders leaned CD4+.

Germline CDR1 reads SNHLY; CDR2 reads FYNNEI. Trimming removed 3 bases at V and 4 bases at J, with 9 bases between. The CDR3 is 13 residues long. Using its own MiXCR run on the 5' RACE reads, TCRdb lists one record per CDR3 protein. Here the sample spans about 290,000 distinct CDR3 sequences, over 15% being singletons. This chain joins TRBV2 and TRBJ1-1; D is undetermined. This TCR came from a man between 18 and 29 years old who had mild COVID-19 (a few samples of this study predate the infection). Cell type and time point are not known. Material: PBMCs or a T cell subset sorted from them (not recorded which). Written as DNA, the CDR3 is TGTGCCAGCAGTGAGGAAACGGGCACTGAAGCTTTCTTT. Its translation is CASSEETGTEAFF. Full variable domain (missing parts from reference TRBV2 and TRBJ1-1): EPEVTQTPSHQVTQMGQEVILRCVPISNHLYFYWYRQILGQKVEFLVSFYNNEISEKSEIFDDQFSVERPDGSNFTLKIRSTKLEDSAMYFCASSEETGTEAFFGQGTRLTVV.